The 15 T cell receptor beta chains reported below all come from one sample, sequenced in a study of T cell changes during pregnancy in multiple sclerosis. Profiling relied on immunoSEQ multiplex PCR, and the TCRdb table lists in-frame clones only, not all of them. In the table there are approximately 60,000 clones, 92% of which are singletons. Sequenced material: peripheral blood, taken in the first trimester of pregnancy. These TCRs come from a female donor with multiple sclerosis, enrolled in a pregnancy study.

This clone was counted at least ten times. The V gene is TRBV19, the J gene TRBJ2-2; 8 bases are shared with TRBD1. The germline V gene has CDR1 LNHDA and CDR2 SQIVND (reference sequence). The junction had 11 bases not matched to a gene; V was cut back by 10 bases and J by 4 bases. The CDR3 has 15 amino acids. Here the CDR3 DNA reads TGTGCCACCATAGACAGGGGAACGGGCACCGGGGAGCTGTTTTTT. Translation: CATIDRGTGTGELFF.

The chain is built from TRBV4-3 and TRBJ2-1, with a weak D call TRBD2 (5 bases). V was cut by 0 bases and J by 0 bases, with 12 bases left in between. The CDR3 extends over 17 amino acids. Germline V lookup: CDR1 LGHNA, CDR2 YSLEER. The CDR3: CASSQDQERSSYNEQFF. CDR3 coding DNA: TGCGCCAGCAGCCAAGACCAGGAGCGGAGCTCCTACAATGAGCAGTTCTTC.

On this clone: This CDR3 is also generated by other DNA sequences in the sample. The chain couples TRBV7-2 to TRBJ2-7; possibly TRBD1 for D (6 bases). Germline V gene sequence: CDR1 SGHTA, CDR2 FQGNSA. V lost 5 bases to trimming and J lost 0 bases, with 11 bases between them. The CDR3 runs to 14 residues. The CDR3 DNA reads TGTGCCAGCAGCCTAGAACAGGGCTCCTACGAGCAGTACTTC. This gives the protein CASSLEQGSYEQYF.

This clone occurred once. The chain carries TRBV7-9 and TRBJ1-2; no clear D gene. The CDR3 loop spans 13 amino acids. The V and J ends lost 8 bases and 0 bases respectively, with 10 bases between them. Germline V lookup: CDR1 SEHNR, CDR2 FQNEAQ (reference sequence). In nucleotides, the CDR3 is TGTGCCAGCTTTAGTGAACCTAACTATGGCTACACCTTC. It is translated as CASFSEPNYGYTF.

This chain's CDR3 is CASSPSSYEQYF. CDR3 bases: TGTGCCAGCAGCCCTAGCTCCTACGAGCAGTACTTC. The chain recombines TRBV11-3 with TRBJ2-7; D gene unclear. The CDR3 sequence is 12 residues long. CDR1 is SGHNT and CDR2 is YENEEA in the germline V gene. Trimming removed 5 bases from V and 0 bases from J, with 5 bases in between.

The rearrangement joins TRBV7-2 to TRBJ1-4, with D hard to call. The V end was cut by 4 bases, the J end by 8 bases, with 8 bases between. In germline, CDR1 is SGHTA, CDR2 FQGNSA. The CDR3 extends over 12 amino acids. The CDR3 reads CASSSTKEKLFF. The CDR3 coding sequence is TGTGCCAGCAGCTCCACAAAAGAAAAACTGTTTTTT.

This clone has just a few counts. The genes are TRBV18 and TRBJ1-1; tentative D call: TRBD1 (6 bases). The CDR3 spans 13 residues. Germline-derived CDR1 and CDR2 are KGHSH and LQKENI. Deletions cut 6 bases from V and 3 bases from J, with 11 bases between. CDR3 protein: CASSQGRDTEAFF. In DNA form, the CDR3 reads TGTGCCAGCTCCCAGGGGAGGGACACTGAAGCTTTCTTT.

This clone appeared a single time. CDR3 DNA sequence: TGTGCCAGCAGTTCGCGCAGGGCGGCAGATACGCAGTATTTT. Translated, it gives CASSSRRAADTQYF. The J gene is TRBJ2-3, the V gene TRBV6-5; tentatively, D is TRBD1 (5 bases). The CDR3 is 14 amino acids. The V gene lost 4 bases and the J gene lost 4 bases, with 12 bases spanning the gap. CDR1 is MNHEY and CDR2 is SVGAGI in the germline V gene.

The CDR3 protein is CASSGDEQFF. The CDR3 nucleotides are TGTGCCAGCAGCGGAGATGAGCAGTTCTTC. The genes are TRBV5-6 and TRBJ2-1; D unresolved. Per germline, CDR1 SGHDT and CDR2 YYEEEE. CDR3 length: 10 amino acids. Trimming took 4 bases from V and 8 from J, leaving 4 bases between them.

V is TRBV19 and J is TRBJ2-5; 13 nucleotides line up with TRBD2. CDR3 length: 16 amino acids. Germline CDR1 LNHDA, CDR2 SQIVND (reference sequence). V was pared by 5 bases and J by 2 bases, with 5 bases of the junction left unmatched. The CDR3 nucleotides read TGTGCCAGTAGTCTACCGGGACTAGCGGGACAAGAGACCCAGTACTTC. This translates into CASSLPGLAGQETQYF.

The rearrangement links TRBV4-2 to TRBJ1-2, with 7 bases that match TRBD1. Per germline, CDR1 LGHNA and CDR2 YNFKEQ. With 1 base clipped from V and 6 bases from J, the junction kept 5 bases outside the gene matches. CDR3 length: 14 residues. The CDR3: CASSQVVRGDGYTF. In DNA form, the CDR3 reads TGTGCCAGCAGCCAAGTTGTCAGGGGGGATGGCTACACCTTC.

This clone was counted a single time. V and J are TRBV7-2 and TRBJ2-7; 8 bases line up with TRBD1. This CDR3 has 12 amino acids. Germline trimming cut 0 bases from V and 12 bases from J; bases unmatched to any gene: 4. Germline values: CDR1 SGHTA, CDR2 FQGNSA. The CDR3 coding sequence is TGTGCCAGCAGCTTAGCCGGACAGGGATGGTACTTC. The encoded protein is CASSLAGQGWYF. The whole variable domain, remainder taken from reference TRBV7-2 and TRBJ2-7, is GAGVSQSPSNKVTEKGKDVELRCDPISGHTALYWYRQSLGQGLEFLIYFQGNSAPDKSGLPSDRFSAERTGGSVSTLTIQRTQQEDSAVYLCASSLAGQGWYFGPGTRLTVT.

The V and J genes are TRBV23-1 and TRBJ2-2; D not resolved. TRBV23-1 is placed among ORFs of uncertain function. V lost 4 bases and J lost 6, with 18 bases in between. The CDR3 length is 16 residues. The CDR3 region is CASSPLLYPQAGELFF. The CDR3 DNA sequence: TGCGCCAGCAGTCCCTTACTTTACCCTCAAGCCGGGGAGCTGTTTTTT.

CDR3 loop: CASSDENRGKLRPEAFF. For the CDR3, the DNA is TGTGCCAGCAGTGATGAAAACAGGGGGAAGTTGAGGCCTGAAGCTTTCTTT. V usage is TRBV25-1 and J usage is TRBJ1-1, with 8 bases matching TRBD1. In germline, CDR1 is MGHDK, CDR2 SYGVNS. The CDR3 consists of 17 residues. V shed 3 bases, J shed 6 bases, and the junction held 15 bases outside the gene matches.

This clone was seen once. The rearrangement uses TRBV28 and TRBJ2-7; D may be TRBD2 (5 bases). Trimming stripped 10 bases from V and 2 bases from J, with 18 bases between. CDR1 is MDHEN and CDR2 is SYDVKM in the germline V gene. CDR3 length: 14 amino acids. Here the CDR3 reads CATAALSVTYEQYF. In DNA, the CDR3 is TGTGCCACCGCGGCCCTTAGCGTAACCTACGAGCAGTACTTC.